Presented here are 32 T cell receptor beta chains from one specimen sequenced in a study of long-term antiretroviral therapy in people with HIV. Samples were assayed with immunoSEQ v3.0 at survey level. Assay used: immunoSEQ multiplex PCR; TCRdb lists only in-frame clones, some missing. Of fewer than 25,000 clones listed, 70% to 90% are singletons. Material: unsorted PBMCs, obtained roughly 2.7 years after starting antiretroviral therapy. Receptors were obtained from a woman in her 50s with HIV.

The rearrangement uses TRBV28 and TRBJ2-7; 14 bases fit TRBD2. Germline V gene data show CDR1 as MDHEN and CDR2 as SYDVKM. With 0 bases clipped from V and 2 bases from J, the junction kept 3 bases outside the gene matches. The CDR3 loop spans 17 amino acids. The CDR3 bases are TGTGCCAGCAGTTTATGGCGACTAGCGGGAGGGACCTACGAGCAGTACTTC. Protein sequence: CASSLWRLAGGTYEQYF.

V gene TRBV28 combines with J gene TRBJ1-4; D ambiguous. The CDR3 has 13 residues. V lost 4 bases and J lost 8, with 11 bases in between. Germline V gene data show CDR1 as MDHEN and CDR2 as SYDVKM. DNA for the CDR3: TGTGCCAGCAGTTCTCAGGTTTCAGAAAAACTGTTTTTT. The encoded protein is CASSSQVSEKLFF.

The chain couples TRBV29-1 to TRBJ2-5, with 11 bases aligning to TRBD2. The trim removed 0 bases at V and 5 bases at J, leaving 11 bases unmatched. The CDR3 has 17 amino acids. Germline V gene lookup returns CDR1 SQVTM and CDR2 ANQGSEA. As DNA, the CDR3 is TGCAGCGTTGAAGATCAGGATAGCGGGGGGGGAGGTGAGACCCAGTACTTC. Translating gives CSVEDQDSGGGGETQYF.

V and J are TRBV19 and TRBJ1-4; D is unclear. The V gene's germline CDR1 is LNHDA and CDR2 SQIVND (reference sequence). This CDR3 region has 14 residues. Deletions cut 2 bases from V and 8 bases from J, with 12 bases between. The CDR3 loop is CASSILSGDEKLFF. DNA of the CDR3: TGTGCCAGTAGTATATTATCAGGAGACGAAAAACTGTTTTTT.

The CDR3 loop reads CATSRGRGREEAFF. Written as DNA, the CDR3 is TGTGCCACCAGCAGAGGAAGAGGCAGGGAAGAAGCTTTCTTT. This chain links TRBV15 with TRBJ1-1, with D maybe TRBD1 (5 bases). CDR3 size: 14 residues. Germline CDR1 and CDR2: LNHNV and YYDKDF (reference sequence). Trimming cost V 1 base and J 8 bases, with 14 bases left between them.

V usage is TRBV6-6 and J usage is TRBJ2-7; a weak D match, TRBD2 (5 bases). The length of the CDR3 is 12 residues. Trimming shortened V by 5 bases and J by 3 bases, and 8 bases separated the two germline ends. Germline loops: CDR1 MNHNY, CDR2 SVGAGI (reference sequence). CDR3 residues: CASSASGYEQYF. CDR3 coding DNA: TGTGCCAGCAGTGCCAGCGGCTACGAGCAGTACTTC.

V is TRBV7-9 and J is TRBJ2-1; 8 nucleotides line up with TRBD1. The CDR3 loop spans 14 amino acids. The germline gives CDR1 SEHNR, CDR2 FQNEAQ (reference sequence). The V gene end was trimmed by 8 bases and the J gene end by 0 bases; junction bases not matched to a gene: 3. Here the CDR3 DNA reads TGTGCCAGCGGACAGGGACCCTCCTACAATGAGCAGTTCTTC. Encoded protein: CASGQGPSYNEQFF.

The chain recombines TRBV28 with TRBJ2-3; 7 bases are shared with TRBD2. The CDR3 loop spans 13 amino acids. Germline CDR1 reads MDHEN; CDR2 reads SYDVKM. The V segment lost 8 bases and the J segment 2 bases; nucleotides outside the gene matches: 4. CDR3 in DNA: TGTGCCAGCCTAAGGGACTACACAGATACGCAGTATTTT. It translates to CASLRDYTDTQYF.

CDR3 DNA: TGTGCCAGCGAAGAGGTGGGGGCGCGGGCCGGGGAGCTGTTTTTT. Its protein is CASEEVGARAGELFF. The chain employs TRBV25-1 and TRBJ2-2; possibly TRBD1 for D (6 bases). Trimming shortened V by 8 bases and J by 6 bases, and 19 bases separated the two germline ends. CDR3 size: 15 residues. Germline V CDR1 and CDR2: MGHDK, SYGVNS.

The rearrangement links TRBV19 to TRBJ2-1; 9 nucleotides line up with TRBD1. The CDR3 runs to 15 residues. Germline CDR1 is LNHDA and CDR2 is SQIVND (reference sequence). The V and J ends lost 7 bases and 9 bases, in that order; junction bases with no gene match: 13. CDR3 loop: CASNTGRDRAPEQFF. CDR3 bases: TGTGCCAGTAACACGGGGAGGGACAGGGCGCCTGAGCAGTTCTTC.

The gene calls are TRBV27 and TRBJ2-5; 10 bases match TRBD2. Germline CDR1 is MNHEY and CDR2 is SMNVEV (reference sequence). With 6 bases clipped from V and 2 bases from J, the junction kept 9 bases outside the gene matches. CDR3 length: 16 amino acids. The CDR3 region is CASSPDRTSGQETQYF. For the CDR3, the DNA is TGTGCCAGCAGCCCCGACCGGACTAGCGGACAAGAGACCCAGTACTTC.

The rearrangement joins TRBV5-4 to TRBJ2-7; 14 positions match TRBD2. The CDR3 contains 16 residues. Germline V lookup: CDR1 SGHNT, CDR2 YYREEE (reference sequence). J gave up 5 bases and V 3 bases, and 7 bases lay outside the gene matches. CDR3 DNA: TGTGCCAGCAGCTCCGAGGGACTAGCGGGAGCCGACGAGCAGTACTTC. This gives the protein CASSSEGLAGADEQYF. The full variable domain, in which reference TRBV5-4 and TRBJ2-7 provide the parts outside the CDR3, is ETGVTQSPTHLIKTRGQQVTLRCSSQSGHNTVSWYQQALGQGPQFIFQYYREEENGRGNFPPRFSGLQFPNYSSELNVNALELDDSALYLCASSSEGLAGADEQYFGPGTRLTVT.

The CDR3 DNA follows: TGTGCCAGCAGCTCCTACGGGACACCTAATGAAGCTTTCTTT. Residues: CASSSYGTPNEAFF. The chain uses TRBV5-4 and TRBJ1-1; D perhaps matches TRBD1 (6 bases). The CDR3 is 14 residues long. Germline V gives CDR1 SGHNT, CDR2 YYREEE (reference sequence). V was pared by 3 bases and J by 7 bases, with 16 bases between.

The chain uses TRBV6-5 and TRBJ2-7; TRBD2 is a possible D gene (6 bases). Trimming pared 5 bases from V and 0 bases from J, leaving 14 bases between. The germline V gene has CDR1 MNHEY and CDR2 SVGAGI. CDR3 size: 15 residues. The chain's CDR3 is CASSTVGSSSYEQYF. In nucleotides, the CDR3 is TGTGCCAGCAGTACGGTCGGGAGCAGCTCCTACGAGCAGTACTTC.

This sequence joins TRBV7-2 and TRBJ2-1; D not certain. V was shortened by 5 bases and J by 7 bases, with 21 bases between the two germline ends. Germline loops: CDR1 SGHTA, CDR2 FQGNSA. The CDR3 is 16 amino acids. For the CDR3, the DNA is TGTGCCAGCAGCCCTCGAGTGGCTCTAGGGCCGAATGAGCAGTTCTTC. It translates to CASSPRVALGPNEQFF.

The chain joins TRBV29-1 to TRBJ2-1, with a tentative D call TRBD1 (6 bases). The V and J ends lost 4 bases and 7 bases respectively, with 8 bases between them. Germline V gives CDR1 SQVTM, CDR2 ANQGSEA. The length of the CDR3 is 11 residues. CDR3 loop: CSVGGRNEQFF. The CDR3 nucleotides read TGCAGCGTTGGGGGGCGGAATGAGCAGTTCTTC.

Only a few counts were recorded for this clone. This sequence joins TRBV19 and TRBJ1-5; D gene ambiguous. V was pared by 4 bases and J by 5 bases, with 9 bases between. Germline V gene data show CDR1 as LNHDA and CDR2 as SQIVND (reference sequence). The CDR3 totals 13 residues. The CDR3 nucleotides read TGTGCCAGTAGTAGGAGGGTTGATCAGCCCCAGCATTTT. Translating it yields CASSRRVDQPQHF.

The CDR3 region is CAISEPAGDTQYF. Here the CDR3 DNA reads TGTGCCATCAGTGAGCCAGCGGGAGATACGCAGTATTTT. J is TRBJ2-3 and V is TRBV10-3; tentatively, D is TRBD2 (6 bases). This CDR3 is 13 amino acids long. The germline V gene has CDR1 ENHRY and CDR2 SYGVKD. V was clipped by 2 bases and J by 5 bases, with 8 bases between them.

This sequence joins TRBV6-5 and TRBJ2-3, with TRBD1 as a possible D gene (6 bases). The CDR3 has 14 residues. The V gene's germline CDR1 is MNHEY and CDR2 SVGAGI. Trimming shortened V by 4 bases and J by 10 bases, and 18 bases separated the two germline ends. The CDR3 DNA is TGTGCCAGCAGTTCCACCATTACAGGGACCGCGCAGTATTTT. This translates into CASSSTITGTAQYF.

This chain links TRBV27 with TRBJ2-1; 7 nucleotides line up with TRBD2. The CDR3 extends over 15 amino acids. With V trimmed by 6 bases and J by 7 bases, 12 bases remained unmatched. The V gene's germline CDR1 is MNHEY and CDR2 SMNVEV (reference sequence). CDR3 sequence reads: CASRNLGGGPNEQFF. For the CDR3, the DNA is TGTGCCAGCAGAAACCTTGGGGGAGGGCCGAATGAGCAGTTCTTC.

The chain couples TRBV18 to TRBJ2-6; D unresolved. Germline values: CDR1 KGHSH, CDR2 LQKENI. The CDR3 runs to 18 residues. Deletions cut 1 base from V and 0 bases from J, with 13 bases between. CDR3 loop: CASSPLGLTPSGANVLTF. DNA of the CDR3: TGTGCCAGCTCACCACTTGGGCTCACCCCCTCTGGGGCCAACGTCCTGACTTTC.

This rearrangement joins TRBV5-1 to TRBJ2-2; D remains unclear. The CDR3 has 15 residues. The V end lost 1 base, the J end lost 5 bases, and 12 bases lay between the germline ends. Germline-derived CDR1 and CDR2 are SGHRS and YFSETQ. CDR3 DNA sequence: TGCGCCAGCAGCTTGTCATTCGGGCGAACCGGGGAGCTGTTTTTT. Translated: CASSLSFGRTGELFF.

The J gene is TRBJ2-6, the V gene TRBV11-2; D uncertain. From germline, CDR1 is SGHAT and CDR2 FQNNGV. CDR3 size: 15 residues. The V end lost 0 bases, the J end lost 0 bases, and 3 bases lay between the germline ends. CDR3 sequence reads: CASSLEVSGANVLTF. The CDR3 DNA follows: TGTGCCAGCAGCTTAGAAGTCTCTGGGGCCAACGTCCTGACTTTC.

The CDR3 DNA sequence: TGTGCCAGCAGTTTCCGACAGGGCAGGGGCAATGAGCAGTTCTTC. This sequence encodes CASSFRQGRGNEQFF. The chain couples TRBV6-6 to TRBJ2-1, with 7 bases aligning to TRBD1. Germline CDR1 reads MNHNY; CDR2 reads SVGAGI (reference sequence). V shed 4 bases and J 6 bases; nucleotides not matched to a gene: 9. The CDR3 covers 15 residues.

The count of this clone is one. This sequence joins TRBV6-1 and TRBJ2-7; D remains unclear. Per the germline V gene, CDR1 is MNHNS and CDR2 is SASEGT. The V end was cut by 4 bases, the J end by 5 bases, with 9 bases between. The CDR3 length is 12 residues. CDR3 sequence: CASSVKIHEQYF. The CDR3 coding sequence is TGTGCCAGCAGTGTTAAGATACACGAGCAGTACTTC.

This chain uses TRBV19 with TRBJ2-3, with unresolved D. Germline V lookup: CDR1 LNHDA, CDR2 SQIVND (reference sequence). Trimming took off 6 bases at V and 6 bases at J, with 16 bases between the two ends. The CDR3 length is 14 residues. CDR3 loop: CASSNGVGRDTQYF. DNA for the CDR3: TGTGCCAGTAGCAACGGAGTAGGGCGTGATACGCAGTATTTT.

With regard to this clone: A junction boundary mismatches the germline segment, possibly from a read error. The chain carries TRBV7-2 and TRBJ2-7; a weak D match, TRBD1 (6 bases). The V gene's germline CDR1 is SGHTA and CDR2 FQGNSA. The CDR3 sequence is 13 residues long. The CDR3 DNA reads TGTGCCAACAGCCGGTCCGGGACAAACGAGCAGTACTTC. It translates to CANSRSGTNEQYF. The variable domain in full, completed from reference TRBV7-2 and TRBJ2-7, reads GAGVSQSPSNKVTEKGKDVELRCDPISGHTALYWYRQSLGQGLEFLIYFQGNSAPDKSGLPSDRFSAERTGGSVSTLTIQRTQQEDSAVYLCANSRSGTNEQYFGPGTRLTVT.

This clone is deemed large. The chain employs TRBV5-1 and TRBJ2-7; 8 bases line up with TRBD1. Trimming cost V 3 bases and J 0 bases; bases outside gene matches: 5. Germline CDR1 and CDR2: SGHRS and YFSETQ. CDR3 length: 15 amino acids. The CDR3 protein is CASSWLQGVSYEQYF. In DNA, the CDR3 is TGCGCCAGCAGCTGGCTACAGGGGGTCTCCTACGAGCAGTACTTC.

The rearrangement joins TRBV19 to TRBJ1-1; TRBD1 agrees at 7 bases. The J segment lost 1 base and the V segment lost 11 bases, leaving 13 bases of the junction unmatched. This CDR3 is 15 amino acids long. The germline gives CDR1 LNHDA, CDR2 SQIVND (reference sequence). Here the CDR3 DNA reads TGTGCCGTCCGGGGGACAGCCAACTCGAACACTGAAGCTTTCTTT. Its protein is CAVRGTANSNTEAFF.

This sequence joins TRBV18 and TRBJ2-1; 11 bases are shared with TRBD2. V shed 6 bases, J shed 7 bases, and the junction held 14 bases outside the gene matches. Germline V CDR1 and CDR2: KGHSH, LQKENI. The CDR3 has 17 amino acids. CDR3 region: CASSPNPLAGGVNEQFF. The CDR3 coding sequence is TGTGCCAGCTCGCCTAACCCCCTAGCGGGAGGAGTGAATGAGCAGTTCTTC.

This clone has only a few counts. The chain couples TRBV2 to TRBJ1-5; D might be TRBD1 (5 bases). Germline CDR1 and CDR2: SNHLY and FYNNEI. The CDR3 consists of 11 residues. V lost 6 bases to trimming and J lost 6 bases, with 6 bases between them. The CDR3 reads CASSGGQPQHF. For the CDR3, the DNA is TGTGCCAGCAGCGGGGGTCAGCCCCAGCATTTT.

The chain couples TRBV2 to TRBJ2-5, with 9 bases matching TRBD2. Germline V CDR1 and CDR2: SNHLY, FYNNEI. There are 15 residues in the CDR3. V lost 2 bases, J lost 3 bases, and 4 bases stayed unmatched. The CDR3 region is CASSESGLAKETQYF. CDR3 nucleotide sequence: TGTGCCAGCAGTGAATCCGGACTAGCGAAAGAGACCCAGTACTTC.